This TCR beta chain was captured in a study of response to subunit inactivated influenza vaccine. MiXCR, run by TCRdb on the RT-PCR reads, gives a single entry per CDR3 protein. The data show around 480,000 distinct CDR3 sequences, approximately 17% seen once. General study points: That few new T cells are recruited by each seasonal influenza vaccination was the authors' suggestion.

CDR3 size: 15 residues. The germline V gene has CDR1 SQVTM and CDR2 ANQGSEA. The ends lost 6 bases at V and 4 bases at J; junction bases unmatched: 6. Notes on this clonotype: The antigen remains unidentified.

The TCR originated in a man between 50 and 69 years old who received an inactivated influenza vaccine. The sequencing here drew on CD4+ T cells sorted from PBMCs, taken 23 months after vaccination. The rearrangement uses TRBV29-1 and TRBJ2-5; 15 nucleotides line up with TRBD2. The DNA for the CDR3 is TGCAGCGTCGCCGGGACTAGCGGGAGGAGAGAGACCCAGTACTTC. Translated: CSVAGTSGRRETQYF.